The next 24 T cell receptor beta chains were all read from a single sample in a study of cytomegalovirus exposure and HLA in healthy donors. The data were produced by immunoSEQ multiplex PCR, yet TCRdb's version contains in-frame clones alone and is incomplete. The repertoire holds 210,000 or so clones, with about 91% as singletons. Sequenced input: PBMCs. The receptors here all came from a woman aged 18-29 years in good health and CMV-seronegative.

V usage is TRBV7-9 and J usage is TRBJ1-4, with a possible D match to TRBD1 (5 bases). This CDR3 is built from 15 residues. Germline V gene lookup returns CDR1 SEHNR and CDR2 FQNEAQ (reference sequence). Trimming removed 3 bases at V and 7 bases at J, with 15 bases between. This CDR3 reads CASSFPDDGGEKLFF. For the CDR3, the DNA is TGTGCCAGCAGCTTCCCGGACGACGGGGGTGAAAAACTGTTTTTT.

J is TRBJ2-7 and V is TRBV28, with 7 bases identical to TRBD1. The junction had 4 bases not matched to a gene; V was cut back by 6 bases and J by 2 bases. Per the germline V gene, CDR1 is MDHEN and CDR2 is SYDVKM. This CDR3 has 13 residues. The CDR3 DNA is TGTGCCAGCAGGCCTACAGGGGCCTACGAGCAGTACTTC. This sequence encodes CASRPTGAYEQYF.

V is TRBV28 and J is TRBJ1-2, with D possibly TRBD1 on 5 matching bases. Germline-derived CDR1 and CDR2 are MDHEN and SYDVKM. V shed 5 bases and J shed 5 bases, with 18 bases lying between them. This CDR3 is 15 amino acids long. The CDR3 DNA follows: TGTGCCAGCAGTAGGGAGGGGATCGTTGTTTATGGCTACACCTTC. It is translated as CASSREGIVVYGYTF.

V is TRBV2 and J is TRBJ1-5; 7 bases are a match to TRBD1. The junction had 13 bases not matched to a gene; V was cut back by 4 bases and J by 7 bases. This CDR3 comprises 16 residues. CDR1 and CDR2 (germline): SNHLY, FYNNEI. CDR3 sequence reads: CASSGAGGTAGQPQHF. The CDR3 DNA sequence: TGTGCCAGCAGTGGGGCAGGGGGAACCGCAGGACAGCCCCAGCATTTT.

The rearrangement links TRBV6-1 to TRBJ1-1, with a weak D call TRBD1 (5 bases). Between the trimmed V and J ends, which lost 5 bases and 0 bases, there was a span of 10 bases. From germline, CDR1 is MNHNS and CDR2 SASEGT. This CDR3 contains 14 residues. As DNA, the CDR3 is TGTGCCAGCAGTATAACAGGCGTGAACACTGAAGCTTTCTTT. Its protein is CASSITGVNTEAFF.

This rearrangement joins TRBV28 to TRBJ2-5; perhaps TRBD1 as D (6 bases). Trimming took 2 bases from V and 5 from J, leaving 9 bases between them. Germline CDR1 is MDHEN and CDR2 is SYDVKM. The CDR3 has 13 residues. The CDR3 is CASSLGQGETQYF. The CDR3 coding sequence is TGTGCCAGCAGTTTAGGGCAGGGGGAGACCCAGTACTTC.

The chain employs TRBV27 and TRBJ2-7, with TRBD1 matching 8 bases. The CDR3 sequence is 14 residues long. CDR1 is MNHEY and CDR2 is SMNVEV in the germline V gene (reference sequence). V gave up 3 bases and J gave up 3 bases; unmatched junction bases: 4. CDR3 loop: CASSFRTGHYEQYF. DNA of the CDR3: TGTGCCAGCAGTTTTCGGACAGGGCACTACGAGCAGTACTTC.

The rearrangement uses TRBV15 and TRBJ1-1; D ambiguous. Germline V gene data show CDR1 as LNHNV and CDR2 as YYDKDF (reference sequence). This CDR3 has 12 amino acids. Trimming cost V 5 bases and J 6 bases, with 10 bases left between them. The CDR3 protein is CATSPLAPEAFF. The CDR3 nucleotides read TGTGCCACCAGCCCTTTAGCCCCTGAAGCTTTCTTT.

This chain links TRBV5-1 with TRBJ2-3; 10 nucleotides match TRBD2. The germline CDR1 and CDR2 sequences are SGHRS and YFSETQ. J gave up 6 bases and V 2 bases, and 18 bases lay outside the gene matches. CDR3 size: 19 residues. The DNA of the CDR3 is TGCGCCAGCAGCTTTTCGAATCGGGAGCTAGCGGGAGCCAGGGATACGCAGTATTTT. As protein: CASSFSNRELAGARDTQYF.

The rearrangement links TRBV5-4 to TRBJ2-3; 7 nucleotides line up with TRBD2. The CDR3 spans 15 residues. V shed 1 base and J 2 bases; nucleotides not matched to a gene: 4. Germline V lookup: CDR1 SGHNT, CDR2 YYREEE (reference sequence). DNA of the CDR3: TGTGCCAGCAGCTTGAGGCTAGCGGTCACAGATACGCAGTATTTT. Protein product: CASSLRLAVTDTQYF. The full variable domain, its missing parts supplied by reference TRBV5-4 and TRBJ2-3, is ETGVTQSPTHLIKTRGQQVTLRCSSQSGHNTVSWYQQALGQGPQFIFQYYREEENGRGNFPPRFSGLQFPNYSSELNVNALELDDSALYLCASSLRLAVTDTQYFGPGTRLTVL.

This clone was picked up one time. The chain carries TRBV6-6 and TRBJ2-2, with D possibly matching TRBD2 (5 bases). This CDR3 contains 12 residues. Germline V gives CDR1 MNHNY, CDR2 SVGAGI (reference sequence). V lost 8 bases to trimming and J lost 5 bases, with 9 bases between them. CDR3 amino acids: CASGRTTGELFF. In DNA form, the CDR3 reads TGTGCCAGCGGGAGAACGACCGGGGAGCTGTTTTTT.

The rearrangement joins TRBV28 to TRBJ1-1; no clear D gene. The length of the CDR3 is 14 residues. V lost 1 base and J 3 bases, leaving 9 bases between the germline ends. Germline V gives CDR1 MDHEN, CDR2 SYDVKM. For the CDR3, the DNA is TGTGCCAGCAGTTTATCAGTTTTGCACACTGAAGCTTTCTTT. Translated: CASSLSVLHTEAFF.

The V and J genes are TRBV9 and TRBJ1-2; D not resolved. This CDR3 has 17 amino acids. Trimming removed 2 bases at V and 4 bases at J, with 21 bases between. Germline CDR1 reads SGDLS; CDR2 reads YYNGEE. Written as DNA, the CDR3 is TGTGCCAGCAGCGTTAGCGACGGGGTAAGGACTCTCTATGGCTACACCTTC. It specifies CASSVSDGVRTLYGYTF.

The chain couples TRBV11-2 to TRBJ1-4, with 7 bases aligning to TRBD1. CDR1 SGHAT and CDR2 FQNNGV come from the germline V gene. Unmatched junction bases numbered 6, after V lost 5 bases and J lost 3 bases. The CDR3 sequence is 15 residues long. CDR3 region: CASSRWDRANEKLFF. The DNA of the CDR3 is TGTGCCAGCAGCCGATGGGACAGAGCTAATGAAAAACTGTTTTTT.

The chain carries TRBV29-1 and TRBJ2-1; no definite D call. CDR1 SQVTM and CDR2 ANQGSEA come from the germline V gene. V was trimmed by 4 bases and J by 10 bases, leaving 14 bases between them. This CDR3 is built from 12 residues. The CDR3 is CSVVGSPEEQFF. The CDR3 nucleotides read TGCAGCGTTGTTGGCAGCCCGGAGGAGCAGTTCTTC.

The chain carries TRBV10-3 and TRBJ1-1; no definite D call. Germline CDR1 reads ENHRY; CDR2 reads SYGVKD. Trimming took 4 bases from V and 1 from J, leaving 13 bases between them. The CDR3 totals 15 residues. This CDR3 is CAISVSPNWNTEAFF. The CDR3 DNA reads TGTGCCATCAGTGTCTCCCCGAACTGGAACACTGAAGCTTTCTTT.

This clone was observed a few times. The V call is TRBV2, the J call TRBJ1-2; maybe TRBD1 (6 bases). Per germline, CDR1 SNHLY and CDR2 FYNNEI. V was cut by 6 bases and J by 7 bases, with 21 bases left in between. The CDR3 totals 15 residues. CDR3 DNA sequence: TGTGCCAGCAGGGGGGCCCCCAGGCTGGGTCCTGGCTACACCTTC. Translation gives CASRGAPRLGPGYTF.

The chain uses TRBV19 and TRBJ2-3; 9 positions agree with TRBD1. The junction had 4 bases not matched to a gene; V was cut back by 4 bases and J by 2 bases. Germline V gene sequence: CDR1 LNHDA, CDR2 SQIVND (reference sequence). The CDR3 sequence is 15 residues long. CDR3 nucleotides: TGTGCCAGTAGTAGCCACAGGGGGCCCACAGATACGCAGTATTTT. This sequence encodes CASSSHRGPTDTQYF.

The gene calls are TRBV28 and TRBJ2-1, with 9 bases lining up with TRBD2. The J segment lost 10 bases and the V segment lost 2 bases, leaving 3 bases of the junction unmatched. The CDR3 totals 13 residues. From germline, CDR1 is MDHEN and CDR2 SYDVKM. CDR3 region: CASSLPLAGEQFF. CDR3 DNA: TGTGCCAGCAGTTTACCTCTAGCGGGAGAGCAGTTCTTC.

The rearrangement joins TRBV6-4 to TRBJ2-3; perhaps TRBD2 as D (6 bases). Germline values: CDR1 MRHNA, CDR2 SNTAGT. The CDR3 runs to 16 residues. V shed 2 bases and J shed 1 base, with 13 bases lying between them. The CDR3 protein is CASSDDGGTGTDTQYF. The CDR3 region has the DNA TGTGCCAGCAGTGACGACGGCGGGACGGGCACAGATACGCAGTATTTT.

The chain combines TRBV5-1 with TRBJ2-5, with D perhaps matching TRBD1 (6 bases). CDR1 and CDR2 from the germline V gene are SGHRS and YFSETQ. The germline V and J ends were trimmed by 0 bases and 3 bases, with 6 bases remaining between them. The CDR3 totals 13 residues. The CDR3 region is CASSLGTEETQYF. CDR3 sequence (DNA): TGCGCCAGCAGCTTGGGGACAGAAGAGACCCAGTACTTC.

The V call is TRBV5-4, the J call TRBJ2-7; maybe TRBD2 (6 bases). CDR3 length: 15 amino acids. In germline, CDR1 is SGHNT, CDR2 YYREEE (reference sequence). V was pared by 2 bases and J by 7 bases, with 19 bases between. The CDR3 sequence: CASSFGGRRPGEQYF. Here the CDR3 DNA reads TGTGCCAGCAGCTTCGGTGGGAGGAGACCGGGGGAGCAGTACTTC.

The rearrangement links TRBV5-1 to TRBJ2-2, with no clear D. The V and J ends lost 5 bases and 4 bases respectively, with 9 bases between them. The germline CDR1 and CDR2 sequences are SGHRS and YFSETQ. There are 13 residues in the CDR3. Written as DNA, the CDR3 is TGCGCCAGCAGTACAGACCTCACCGGGGAGCTGTTTTTT. Residues: CASSTDLTGELFF. Supplemented by reference TRBV5-1 and TRBJ2-2, the full variable domain reads KAGVTQTPRYLIKTRGQQVTLSCSPISGHRSVSWYQQTPGQGLQFLFEYFSETQRNKGNFPGRFSGRQFSNSRSEMNVSTLELGDSALYLCASSTDLTGELFFGEGSRLTVL.

J is TRBJ2-2 and V is TRBV13; 7 nucleotides match TRBD1. Germline V lookup: CDR1 PRHDT, CDR2 FYEKMQ (reference sequence). The CDR3 is made up of 16 amino acids. V shed 5 bases and J 4 bases; nucleotides not matched to a gene: 10. The chain's CDR3 is CASSRPGTAVTGELFF. The CDR3 DNA is TGTGCCAGCAGCAGACCCGGGACAGCCGTCACCGGGGAGCTGTTTTTT.